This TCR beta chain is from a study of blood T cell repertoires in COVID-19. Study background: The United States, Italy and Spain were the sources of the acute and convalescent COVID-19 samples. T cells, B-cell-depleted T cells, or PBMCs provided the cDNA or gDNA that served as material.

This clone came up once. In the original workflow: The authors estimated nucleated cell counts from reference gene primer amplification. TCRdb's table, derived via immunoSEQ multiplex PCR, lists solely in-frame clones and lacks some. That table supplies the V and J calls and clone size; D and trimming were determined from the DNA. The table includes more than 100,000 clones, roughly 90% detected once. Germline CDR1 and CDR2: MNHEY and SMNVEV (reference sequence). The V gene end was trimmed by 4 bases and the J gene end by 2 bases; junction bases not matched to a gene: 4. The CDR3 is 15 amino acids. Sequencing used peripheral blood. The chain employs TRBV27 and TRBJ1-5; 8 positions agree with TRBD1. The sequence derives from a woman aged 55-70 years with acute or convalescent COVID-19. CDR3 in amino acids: CASSYGQGGNQPQHF. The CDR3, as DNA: TGTGCCAGCAGTTACGGACAGGGAGGCAATCAGCCCCAGCATTTT.